Listed below are T cell receptor beta chains from one sample, sequenced in a study of blood T cell repertoires in COVID-19. Data came from immunoSEQ multiplex PCR; TCRdb stores just in-frame clones and leaves some out. Seen here are approximately 310,000 clones, roughly 89% observed once, and the top ten hold approximately 5%. The sample was PBMCs or T cells enriched from blood (not recorded which). These receptors all stem from a man between 60 and 70 years old who had recovered from COVID-19. Both conserved end residues are part of each CDR3. D genes are given only for firm matches. Not every row has a clone size; where given, it reads once, few, many or a size class.

V: TRBV7-2
D: TRBD2
size: .
J: TRBJ2-5
CDR3: CASSPLAGGYKGETQYF
DNA: TGTGCCAGCAGCCCACTAGCGGGGGGGTATAAGGGAGAGACCCAGTACTTC

V: TRBV7-3
D: TRBD2
size: .
J: TRBJ2-7
CDR3: CASSPLAGPAYEQYF
DNA: TGTGCCAGCAGCCCTTTAGCGGGGCCAGCCTACGAGCAGTACTTC

V: TRBV4-2
D: TRBD1
size: .
J: TRBJ2-7
CDR3: CASSRTGTGYEQYF
DNA: TGTGCCAGCAGCCGAACCGGGACAGGCTACGAGCAGTACTTC

V: TRBV7-2
D: .
size: .
J: TRBJ1-5
CDR3: CASSSWGGQPQHF
DNA: TGTGCCAGCAGCTCCTGGGGGGGGCAGCCCCAGCATTTT

V: TRBV24-1
D: .
size: once
J: TRBJ2-3
CDR3: CATRNRSTDTQYF
DNA: TGTGCCACCAGAAACAGAAGCACAGATACGCAGTATTTT

V: TRBV7-3
D: .
size: .
J: TRBJ2-5
CDR3: CASSPAGGVETQYF
DNA: TGTGCCAGCAGCCCAGCGGGTGGGGTAGAGACCCAGTACTTC

V: TRBV15
D: TRBD2
size: .
J: TRBJ2-7
CDR3: CATSKEPKASGYEQYF
DNA: TGTGCCACCAGTAAAGAGCCCAAGGCTAGCGGATACGAGCAGTACTTC

V: TRBV7-3
D: TRBD2
size: .
J: TRBJ2-1
CDR3: CASSFTGSGSLGLYNEQFF
DNA: TGTGCCAGCAGCTTTACGGGTAGCGGGTCCTTAGGACTTTACAATGAGCAGTTCTTC

V: TRBV5-1
D: TRBD1
size: .
J: TRBJ1-1
CDR3: CASRMGQGRAEAFF
DNA: TGCGCCAGCAGGATGGGACAGGGGCGGGCTGAAGCTTTCTTT

V: TRBV7-9
D: .
size: .
J: TRBJ2-1
CDR3: CASSLGTANNEQFF
DNA: TGTGCCAGCAGCTTAGGGACAGCCAACAATGAGCAGTTCTTC

V: TRBV28
D: .
size: .
J: TRBJ1-1
CDR3: CASRPGVGTEAFF
DNA: TGTGCCAGCAGGCCGGGGGTTGGCACTGAAGCTTTCTTT

V: TRBV3-1/TRBV3-2
D: .
size: .
J: TRBJ2-3
CDR3: CASTQGRVVADTQYF
DNA: TGTGCCAGCACCCAAGGCCGGGTAGTGGCAGATACGCAGTATTTT

V: TRBV5-1
D: TRBD1
size: .
J: TRBJ2-1
CDR3: CASSPMSGTGMLDEQFF
DNA: TGCGCCAGCAGCCCGATGTCCGGGACAGGGATGTTGGATGAGCAGTTCTTC

V: TRBV27
D: TRBD1
size: few
J: TRBJ1-5
CDR3: CASSLSYRGIAQPQHF
DNA: TGTGCCAGCAGTTTATCGTACAGGGGAATTGCTCAGCCCCAGCATTTT

V: TRBV5-1
D: .
size: few
J: TRBJ1-6
CDR3: CASSRGDGNNSPLHF
DNA: TGCGCCAGCAGCCGCGGGGACGGAAATAATTCACCCCTCCACTTT

V: TRBV19
D: .
size: .
J: TRBJ2-3
CDR3: CASSQGSTDTQYF
DNA: TGTGCCAGTAGCCAGGGCAGCACAGATACGCAGTATTTT

V: TRBV11-2
D: TRBD2
size: .
J: TRBJ2-1
CDR3: CASSSLREGWGEQFF
DNA: TGTGCCAGCAGCTCCCTTCGGGAGGGCTGGGGTGAGCAGTTCTTC

V: TRBV29-1
D: TRBD2
size: .
J: TRBJ2-3
CDR3: CSVRAPSGLTVLSTDTQYF
DNA: TGCAGCGTTCGGGCGCCTAGCGGGTTGACGGTCCTTAGCACAGATACGCAGTATTTT

V: TRBV5-1
D: TRBD1
size: .
J: TRBJ2-5
CDR3: CASSFGHRGVQETQYF
DNA: TGCGCCAGCAGCTTCGGACACAGGGGGGTTCAAGAGACCCAGTACTTC